These 25 T cell receptor beta chains share one sample of origin, sequenced in a study of blood T cells in healthy people across ages. PCR was performed a second time for about 7 to 12 cycles using a sample-barcoded 5' primer and a J-beta primer mix. TCRdb used MiXCR to reprocess the 5' RACE reads, holding one entry per CDR3 protein. The sample lists about 1.4 million distinct CDR3 sequences, around 59% seen once, with 6.5% to 8.5% in the top ten. Input material: blood. The receptors derive from a man younger than 35 in good health.

This clonotype has more than one count but fewer than ten. The V call is TRBV7-2, the J call TRBJ2-5; the D is unclear. Gene TRBJ2-7 matches the end of the DNA better, so the J call may be wrong. Germline V gene lookup returns CDR1 SGHTA and CDR2 FQGNSA. The CDR3 runs 15 residues. The CDR3 DNA follows: TGTGCCAGCAGCCTTGGGGTTCATGCGTCCTACGAGCAGTACTTC. It yields the protein CASSLGVHASYEQYF.

In its sample, this clonotype was seen a few times. This chain links TRBV10-3 with TRBJ2-5, with TRBD1 matching 7 bases. V dropped 6 bases and J dropped 3; count of bases not matched to a gene: 1. This CDR3 region has 12 residues. From germline, CDR1 is ENHRY and CDR2 SYGVKD. The DNA of the CDR3 is TGTGCCATCAGAGGGACAGAAGAGACCCAGTACTTC. Translation gives CAIRGTEETQYF.

This clonotype was seen a few times. The rearrangement uses TRBV27 and TRBJ2-6, with D possibly TRBD1 on 6 matching bases. V was shortened by 4 bases and J by 0 bases, with 10 bases between the two germline ends. CDR1 MNHEY and CDR2 SMNVEV come from the germline V gene (reference sequence). CDR3 length equals 16 residues. This CDR3 is CASSYTGISGANVLTF. In DNA form, the CDR3 reads TGTGCCAGCAGTTATACAGGGATCTCTGGGGCCAACGTCCTGACTTTC.

The chain links TRBV20-1 to TRBJ2-7, with D perhaps matching TRBD1 or TRBD2 (5 bases each). The CDR3 consists of 15 residues. Trimming pared 7 bases from V and 2 bases from J, leaving 21 bases between. Per germline, CDR1 DFQATT and CDR2 SNEGSKA (reference sequence). CDR3 nucleotide sequence: TGCAGTGTTGGGGTTCCCCAGGGACCCCCCTACGAGCAGTACTTC. It encodes CSVGVPQGPPYEQYF.

The genes are TRBV6-2 or TRBV6-3 and TRBJ2-1; tentatively, D is TRBD1 (5 bases). CDR1 is MNHEY, CDR2 SVGEGT, per germline. The germline V and J ends were trimmed by 0 bases and 2 bases, with 14 bases remaining between them. The CDR3 has 17 residues. CDR3 in amino acids: CASSYSSYRTTYNEQFF. In DNA form, the CDR3 reads TGTGCCAGCAGTTACTCGTCGTACAGGACAACCTACAATGAGCAGTTCTTC.

The rearrangement uses TRBV12-3 or TRBV12-4 and TRBJ2-7; 8 bases fit TRBD1. The CDR3 spans 15 residues. V dropped 2 bases and J dropped 4; count of bases not matched to a gene: 7. In DNA form, the CDR3 reads TGTGCCAGCAGTTTATATACAGGGGGTGGGTACGAGCAGTACTTC. Its protein product is CASSLYTGGGYEQYF.

The gene calls are TRBV24-1 and TRBJ1-2, with 10 positions matching TRBD1. Germline CDR1 KGHDR, CDR2 SFDVKD. V was clipped by 5 bases and J by 3 bases; unmatched bases: 5. The CDR3 contains 15 residues. The CDR3 DNA sequence: TGTGCCACCAGTGCTATGGACAGGGGGGACTATGGCTACACCTTC. Protein product: CATSAMDRGDYGYTF.

The chain employs TRBV6-5 and TRBJ2-7; 7 bases are shared with TRBD2. Germline lookup yields CDR1 MNHEY and CDR2 SVGAGI. Trimming cost V 0 bases and J 3 bases; bases outside gene matches: 17. The CDR3 loop spans 19 amino acids. The CDR3 loop is CASSYSFYPGVGGGYEQYF. Written as DNA, the CDR3 is TGTGCCAGCAGTTACTCGTTTTATCCCGGGGTTGGCGGGGGCTACGAGCAGTACTTC.

The V and J genes are TRBV7-2 and TRBJ2-3, with 10 nucleotides matching TRBD2. V dropped 0 bases and J dropped 2; count of bases not matched to a gene: 11. This CDR3 contains 19 residues. CDR1 is SGHTA, CDR2 FQGNSA, per germline. CDR3 in DNA: TGTGCCAGCAGCTTAGCCCCGCGGGCTAGCGGGAGTCACACAGATACGCAGTATTTT. Its protein is CASSLAPRASGSHTDTQYF. The whole variable domain, remainder taken from reference TRBV7-2 and TRBJ2-3, is GAGVSQSPSNKVTEKGKDVELRCDPISGHTALYWYRQSLGQGLEFLIYFQGNSAPDKSGLPSDRFSAERTGGSVSTLTIQRTQQEDSAVYLCASSLAPRASGSHTDTQYFGPGTRLTVL.

The chain couples TRBV25-1 to TRBJ1-2; the D is unclear. Germline V gives CDR1 MGHDK, CDR2 SYGVNS. Trimming pared 1 base from V and 6 bases from J, leaving 15 bases between. The CDR3 is made up of 15 amino acids. The CDR3 nucleotides read TGTGCCAGCAGTGAATCGGGCGAGTTAATAAATGGCTACACCTTC. It is translated as CASSESGELINGYTF.

This chain uses TRBV11-1 with TRBJ2-1; TRBD2 aligns across 7 bases. The ends lost 1 base at V and 7 bases at J; junction bases unmatched: 7. Germline-derived CDR1 and CDR2 are SGHAT and FQDESV (reference sequence). The CDR3 covers 15 residues. The CDR3 spells CASSLGIQRGNEQFF. The DNA for the CDR3 is TGTGCCAGCAGCTTAGGTATCCAGCGGGGAAATGAGCAGTTCTTC.

V and J are TRBV7-8 and TRBJ2-5, with D hard to call. CDR1 is SGHVS and CDR2 is FQNEAQ in the germline V gene. The CDR3 length is 15 residues. The V end was cut by 2 bases, the J end by 1 base, with 11 bases between. The CDR3 nucleotides read TGTGCCAGCAGCTTACTTAGGCAGACCCAAGAGACCCAGTACTTC. Encoded protein: CASSLLRQTQETQYF. The whole variable domain, filled in from reference TRBV7-8 and TRBJ2-5, reads GAGVSQSPRYKVAKRGQDVALRCDPISGHVSLFWYQQALGQGPEFLTYFQNEAQLDKSGLPSDRFFAERPEGSVSTLKIQRTQQEDSAVYLCASSLLRQTQETQYFGPGTRLLVL.

This clonotype occurred a few times. The chain uses TRBV4-3 and TRBJ2-7, with D maybe TRBD2 (5 bases). From germline, CDR1 is LGHNA and CDR2 YSLEER. The CDR3 is 18 residues long. V dropped 0 bases and J dropped 0 bases, with 18 bases sitting between them. CDR3 sequence reads: CASSQDAPILGSSYEQYF. The CDR3 DNA sequence: TGCGCCAGCAGCCAAGACGCCCCTATTCTGGGGAGCTCCTACGAGCAGTACTTC.

The chain carries TRBV19 and TRBJ1-2, with 7 bases matching TRBD1. The V gene's germline CDR1 is LNHDA and CDR2 SQIVND (reference sequence). The CDR3 is 14 residues long. With V trimmed by 6 bases and J by 8 bases, 12 bases remained unmatched. The CDR3 sequence: CASSLDRVEGGYTF. CDR3 sequence (DNA): TGTGCCAGTAGCCTTGACAGGGTGGAAGGCGGCTACACCTTC.

The CDR3 loop reads CASSQDLGRGGLNTEAFF. DNA for the CDR3: TGTGCCAGCAGCCAAGATCTGGGACGGGGCGGCCTGAACACTGAAGCTTTCTTT. The chain recombines TRBV4-2 with TRBJ1-1; weak D call: TRBD1 (5 bases). Germline-derived CDR1 and CDR2 are LGHNA and YNFKEQ. Deletions cut 0 bases from V and 0 bases from J, with 17 bases between. CDR3 size: 18 residues.

This chain links TRBV4-3 with TRBJ2-7; D gene uncertain. Germline V CDR1 and CDR2: LGHNA, YSLEER. This CDR3 comprises 19 residues. The V gene lost 4 bases and the J gene lost 1 base, with 26 bases spanning the gap. The CDR3 is CASSREASLRYTESYEQYF. CDR3 bases: TGCGCCAGCAGCCGAGAAGCCTCCCTCAGGTATACCGAATCCTACGAGCAGTACTTC.

There are a few counts of this clonotype. The chain joins TRBV20-1 to TRBJ1-1, with unresolved D. Trimming pared 0 bases from V and 1 base from J, leaving 9 bases between. The CDR3 has 14 residues. Germline CDR1 DFQATT, CDR2 SNEGSKA (reference sequence). CDR3 region: CSARDLTENTEAFF. In DNA, the CDR3 is TGCAGTGCTAGAGACCTTACAGAGAACACTGAAGCTTTCTTT.

This clonotype has only a few counts. The chain combines TRBV10-3 with TRBJ2-7; 11 bases line up with TRBD2. Germline V gene lookup returns CDR1 ENHRY and CDR2 SYGVKD. This CDR3 has 15 amino acids. The trim removed 6 bases at V and 4 bases at J, leaving 8 bases unmatched. This CDR3 reads CAIRDPSGRIYEQYF. In DNA, the CDR3 is TGTGCCATCAGGGATCCTAGCGGGAGGATATACGAGCAGTACTTC.

This clonotype was observed a handful of times. This chain links TRBV10-3 with TRBJ2-5; no definite D call. The CDR3 runs to 12 residues. Germline loops: CDR1 ENHRY, CDR2 SYGVKD. With 5 bases removed from V and 4 bases from J, the gap between germline ends came to 8 bases. CDR3 residues: CAISSPRETQYF. The CDR3, as DNA: TGTGCCATCAGTTCACCGAGAGAGACCCAGTACTTC.

This clonotype was observed a few times. CDR3 sequence: CAISEMSGASYEQYF. CDR3 coding DNA: TGTGCCATCAGTGAGATGAGTGGGGCCTCCTACGAGCAGTACTTC. The chain has TRBV10-3 and TRBJ2-7; TRBD1 might be the D (5 bases). Deletions cut 2 bases from V and 0 bases from J, with 11 bases between. There are 15 residues in the CDR3. The germline CDR1 and CDR2 sequences are ENHRY and SYGVKD.

This clonotype was found a few times. The J gene is TRBJ2-6, the V gene TRBV9; no definite D call. CDR3 length: 14 amino acids. Trimming stripped 5 bases from V and 2 bases from J, with 8 bases between. Germline V CDR1 and CDR2: SGDLS, YYNGEE. DNA of the CDR3: TGTGCCAGCAGTCCGATCGCTGGGGCCAACGTCCTGACTTTC. As protein: CASSPIAGANVLTF.

The sample holds one count of this clonotype. The chain employs TRBV20-1 and TRBJ2-7; D tentatively fits TRBD1 or TRBD2 (5 bases each). Between the trimmed V and J ends, which lost 6 bases and 2 bases, there was a span of 14 bases. The CDR3 extends over 13 amino acids. Germline loops: CDR1 DFQATT, CDR2 SNEGSKA (reference sequence). CDR3 sequence: CSAAVWDPYEQYF. CDR3 nucleotide sequence: TGCAGTGCCGCCGTTTGGGACCCCTACGAGCAGTACTTC.

The J gene is TRBJ1-4, the V gene TRBV2, with D hard to call. Trimming took 6 bases from V and 4 from J, leaving 15 bases between them. Germline CDR1 reads SNHLY; CDR2 reads FYNNEI. The CDR3 runs 15 residues. The CDR3 protein is CASRAAWNLNEKLFF. The CDR3 region has the DNA TGTGCCAGCAGGGCCGCATGGAATCTTAATGAAAAACTGTTTTTT.

The gene calls are TRBV15 and TRBJ2-3; 9 nucleotides line up with TRBD2. Germline V lookup: CDR1 LNHNV, CDR2 YYDKDF (reference sequence). The CDR3 loop spans 14 amino acids. V lost 6 bases and J lost 1; bases outside the gene matches: 2. Here the CDR3 reads CATSLAGGTDTQYF. The CDR3 DNA reads TGTGCCACCAGTTTAGCGGGGGGCACAGATACGCAGTATTTT.

The J gene is TRBJ1-5, the V gene TRBV20-1, with 11 bases lining up with TRBD1. Per the germline V gene, CDR1 is DFQATT and CDR2 is SNEGSKA (reference sequence). Trimming cost V 5 bases and J 3 bases; bases outside gene matches: 3. This CDR3 has 14 amino acids. CDR3 amino acids: CSAGDRGYNQPQHF. The CDR3 nucleotides are TGCAGTGCTGGGGACAGGGGGTACAATCAGCCCCAGCATTTT.